This T cell receptor (beta chain) was identified in a study of siplizumab effects on memory and regulatory T cells. Overall study: Mixed lymphocyte reactions ran in pairs, with siplizumab at 1 ug/mL or without drug.

Remarks on this clone: Its antigen is unidentified.

Produced via immunoSEQ multiplex PCR; TCRdb's table is partial and in-frame only. The data contain under 9,000 clones, roughly two fifths of them seen just once; the ten biggest clones take up 5.5% to 6%. Coculturing of the mixed lymphocyte reaction cells was performed at 37°C for around six days. Prior to a 1:1 mixing, responder PBMCs were labelled with CFSE and stimulator PBMCs with Violet Dye. V dropped 1 base and J dropped 2 bases, with 13 bases sitting between them. The length of the CDR3 is 16 residues. CDR1 and CDR2 from the germline V gene are MGHRA and YSYEKL. Overall study results and limits: A minor share of alloreactive clones matched unstimulated subsets. Siplizumab significantly lowered the alloreactive sequences that could be traced to unstimulated CD4+ memory cells.

V and J are TRBV4-1 and TRBJ2-3; no definite D call. The specimen was CFSE-low (dividing) CD8+ T cells sorted from an allogeneic mixed lymphocyte reaction. The sequence came from a human donor in good health; the cells came from an allogeneic mixed lymphocyte reaction. The CDR3 nucleotides are TGCGCCAGCAGCCAAGCAGGAGTCCCGTCCACAGATACGCAGTATTTT. Translating it yields CASSQAGVPSTDTQYF.